This T cell receptor (beta chain) was profiled in a study of OX40 agonist ivuxolimab in advanced cancers. Looking at the study overall: Patients achieving partial responses numbered three: one hepatocellular carcinoma case and two cutaneous melanoma cases. General observations from the study: In general, CD8+ T cells held more expanded clones than CD4+ did, on average. Patients with a partial response at 0.1-3.0 mg/kg had among the lowest clonal expansion.

Peripheral blood came from all dose cohorts at three timepoints. About this clone: Its target is not known. This CDR3 is also generated by other DNA sequences in the sample.

The assay was immunoSEQ multiplex PCR, and TCRdb's table has in-frame clones only and misses some. This table holds under 85,000 clones, 86% found once. The CDR3 has 15 amino acids. V lost 4 bases, J lost 0 bases, and 2 bases stayed unmatched. Germline loops: CDR1 SNHLY, CDR2 FYNNEI. V gene TRBV2 combines with J gene TRBJ2-2, with 7 positions matching TRBD1. The sequencing here drew on CD4+ or CD8+ T cells sorted from blood, taken in a trial of the OX40 agonist ivuxolimab. The sequence derives from an adult with an advanced solid tumor such as melanoma, head and neck, liver or kidney cancer. For the CDR3, the DNA is TGTGCCAGCAGTGGAGACAGGGCGAACACCGGGGAGCTGTTTTTT. This sequence encodes CASSGDRANTGELFF.